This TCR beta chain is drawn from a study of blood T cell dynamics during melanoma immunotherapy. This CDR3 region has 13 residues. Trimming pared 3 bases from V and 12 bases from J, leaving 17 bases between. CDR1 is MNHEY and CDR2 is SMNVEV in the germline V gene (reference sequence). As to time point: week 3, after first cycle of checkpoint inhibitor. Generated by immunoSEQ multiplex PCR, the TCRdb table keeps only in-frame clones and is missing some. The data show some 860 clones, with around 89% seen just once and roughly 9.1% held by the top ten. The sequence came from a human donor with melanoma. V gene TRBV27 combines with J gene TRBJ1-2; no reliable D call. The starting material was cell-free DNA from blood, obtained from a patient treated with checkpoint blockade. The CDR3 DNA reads TGTGCCAGCAGTTTTAGTGGAGGAACCCTCAACACCTTC. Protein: CASSFSGGTLNTF.